One T cell receptor (beta chain) is described in this entry. Primers for the PCR totalled 60 Vbeta and 13 Jbeta. Data came from immunoSEQ multiplex PCR; TCRdb stores just in-frame clones and leaves some out. The sample carries 60,000 to 95,000 clones, 78% recorded once. The source of the sample is a study of cytomegalovirus exposure and HLA in healthy donors. Study context: An earlier analysis found roughly 100 million unique TCR beta sequences from 200 million or so T cells.

Trimming took 0 bases from V and 3 from J, leaving 9 bases between them. The CDR3 totals 15 residues. Germline-derived CDR1 and CDR2 are WNHNN and SYGVQD (reference sequence). This receptor was taken from a woman aged 40 to 55 in good health and CMV-seropositive. The chain couples TRBV10-1 to TRBJ1-5; D not resolved. The sequenced sample was PBMCs. CDR3 region: CASSESTELNQPQHF. In DNA, the CDR3 is TGCGCCAGCAGTGAGTCGACGGAGCTCAATCAGCCCCAGCATTTT.